The TCR beta chain under discussion was sequenced for a study of blood T cell repertoires in COVID-19. At the level of the study: Acute-phase and convalescent COVID-19 samples originated in the United States, Italy and Spain.

V was pared by 6 bases and J by 1 base, with 4 bases of the junction left unmatched. CDR1 and CDR2 (germline): LNHDA, SQIVND (reference sequence). CDR3 length: 15 residues. Authors' analysis steps: Nucleated cell counts were estimated from reference gene primer amplification. The repertoire was sequenced with immunoSEQ multiplex PCR; TCRdb's copy has only in-frame clones and lacks some. V and J calls and clone size come straight from that table; D and trimming were deduced from the DNA. The repertoire consists of some 130,000 clones, with approximately 82% occurring once and the leading ten covering about 10%.

The genes are TRBV19 and TRBJ2-4; 9 bases are a match to TRBD1. Input material: peripheral blood. This TCR was recovered from a man in his sixties who had recovered from COVID-19. DNA of the CDR3: TGTGCCAGTAGCGACAGGGGGGTGGCCAAAAACATTCAGTACTTC. Its protein product is CASSDRGVAKNIQYF.